Presented here are 14 T cell receptor beta chains from one specimen sequenced in a study of blood T cell repertoires in COVID-19. Profiled with immunoSEQ multiplex PCR; TCRdb holds only in-frame clones, not every one. The table has about half a million clones, 80% to 90% seen once. Sequenced sample: peripheral blood. The receptors originated from a man between 18 and 29 years old with COVID-19, enrolled during active disease.

The gene calls are TRBV5-5 and TRBJ1-1; the match to TRBD1 covers 7 bases. Germline loops: CDR1 SGHKS, CDR2 YYEKEE (reference sequence). The V segment lost 0 bases and the J segment 4 bases; nucleotides outside the gene matches: 3. The CDR3 has 14 residues. The CDR3 sequence is CASSLARGATEAFF. DNA of the CDR3: TGTGCCAGCAGCTTGGCCAGGGGGGCCACTGAAGCTTTCTTT.

This sequence joins TRBV24-1 and TRBJ1-1; 8 bases match TRBD1. The CDR3 is 13 amino acids. Germline loops: CDR1 KGHDR, CDR2 SFDVKD. Losses at the gene ends were 2 bases for V and 7 bases for J; bases not matched to a gene: 2. The CDR3, as DNA: TGTGCCACCAGTGATTCCGACAGGGGTGAAGCTTTCTTT. Amino acids: CATSDSDRGEAFF.

The chain combines TRBV5-1 with TRBJ2-5; D may be TRBD1 (5 bases). The germline gives CDR1 SGHRS, CDR2 YFSETQ. V was trimmed by 0 bases and J by 3 bases, leaving 21 bases between them. The CDR3 has 18 amino acids. DNA for the CDR3: TGCGCCAGCAGCTTGGGGGGCGGTGGACACCCAGGAGAAGAGACCCAGTACTTC. This codes for CASSLGGGGHPGEETQYF.

The CDR3, as DNA: TGTGCCAGCAGTTACTCGGGGAGCTCTGGGGCCAACGTCCTGACTTTC. This translates into CASSYSGSSGANVLTF. J is TRBJ2-6 and V is TRBV6-5; TRBD2 might be the D (5 bases). The CDR3 covers 16 residues. With 0 bases removed from V and 0 bases from J, the gap between germline ends came to 6 bases. The V gene's germline CDR1 is MNHEY and CDR2 SVGAGI.

DNA for the CDR3: TGTGCCAGCAGCTTGCGGTCCAGCGGGAGGGCGATAGATACGCAGTATTTT. This encodes CASSLRSSGRAIDTQYF. This chain links TRBV5-4 with TRBJ2-3, with 10 nucleotides matching TRBD2. V was pared by 1 base and J by 5 bases, with 10 bases of the junction left unmatched. Germline assignment: CDR1 SGHNT and CDR2 YYREEE (reference sequence). The CDR3 spans 17 residues.

The V gene is TRBV5-3, the J gene TRBJ2-4, with no clear D. TRBV5-3 is sorted into the ORF group, with uncertain function. The CDR3 is 15 residues long. V lost 0 bases and J lost 0, with 7 bases in between. The CDR3 DNA sequence: TGTGCCAGAAGCTTGGAATCGGTAGCCAAAAACATTCAGTACTTC. It is translated as CARSLESVAKNIQYF.

This chain links TRBV6-1 with TRBJ2-1; 11 bases are a match to TRBD2. V lost 4 bases, J lost 7 bases, and 18 bases stayed unmatched. The CDR3 totals 19 residues. Germline V gene lookup returns CDR1 MNHNS and CDR2 SASEGT. The CDR3 reads CASSGGLAAPMGPLNEQFF. In nucleotides, the CDR3 is TGTGCCAGCAGTGGGGGACTAGCGGCGCCCATGGGGCCTCTTAATGAGCAGTTCTTC.

The genes are TRBV3-1 (or the pseudogene TRBV3-2) and TRBJ2-4; 11 positions match TRBD2. Germline CDR1 reads LGHDT; CDR2 reads YNNKEL (reference sequence). This CDR3 comprises 18 residues. The J segment lost 1 base and the V segment lost 0 bases, leaving 5 bases of the junction unmatched. The CDR3 bases are TGTGCCAGCAGCCAAGACCTAGCGGGGGGTGTGGCCAAAAACATTCAGTACTTC. It specifies CASSQDLAGGVAKNIQYF.

The gene calls are TRBV11-3 and TRBJ2-1, with TRBD2 matching 7 bases. Trimming cost V 1 base and J 7 bases; bases outside gene matches: 7. The CDR3 has 15 amino acids. Germline loops: CDR1 SGHNT, CDR2 YENEEA. This CDR3 reads CASSLGGAGVNEQFF. CDR3 sequence (DNA): TGTGCCAGCAGCTTAGGTGGGGCGGGGGTGAATGAGCAGTTCTTC. The whole variable domain, filled in from reference TRBV11-3 and TRBJ2-1, reads EAGVVQSPRYKIIEKKQPVAFWCNPISGHNTLYWYLQNLGQGPELLIRYENEEAVDDSQLPKDRFSAERLKGVDSTLKIQPAELGDSAVYLCASSLGGAGVNEQFFGPGTRLTVL.

This clone occurred once. This chain connects TRBV10-2 to TRBJ2-7; no clear D. CDR3 size: 12 residues. Trimming pared 4 bases from V and 3 bases from J, leaving 7 bases between. CDR1 WSHSY and CDR2 SAAADI come from the germline V gene. CDR3: CASSAPNYEQYF. CDR3 in DNA: TGCGCCAGCAGTGCCCCCAACTACGAGCAGTACTTC.

This clone was recorded a few times. J is TRBJ1-1 and V is TRBV7-9, with unresolved D. The CDR3 runs 15 residues. Looked up from germline, CDR1 is SEHNR and CDR2 is FQNEAQ (reference sequence). The ends were cut back, 0 bases at V and 1 base at J, with 9 bases in the middle. The CDR3 DNA is TGTGCCAGCAGCTTAGCGCGGCACCGGAACACTGAAGCTTTCTTT. Amino acids: CASSLARHRNTEAFF.

J is TRBJ1-5 and V is TRBV7-9; possible D gene TRBD1, 6 bases. Germline V gives CDR1 SEHNR, CDR2 FQNEAQ (reference sequence). The V and J ends lost 8 bases and 5 bases respectively, with 16 bases between them. The CDR3 runs to 14 residues. The CDR3 spells CASPTGGGHQPQHF. The CDR3 nucleotides are TGTGCCAGCCCGACCGGCGGGGGCCATCAGCCCCAGCATTTT.

The rearrangement joins TRBV14 to TRBJ2-5; 7 bases line up with TRBD2. This CDR3 contains 15 residues. V trimming: 0 bases; J trimming: 5 bases; junction bases outside the gene matches: 6. From germline, CDR1 is SGHDN and CDR2 FVKESK. Here the CDR3 reads CASSQEFGSGETQYF. CDR3 DNA sequence: TGTGCCAGCAGCCAAGAATTTGGTAGCGGGGAGACCCAGTACTTC.

This chain uses TRBV19 with TRBJ1-4; TRBD1 is a possible D gene (6 bases). The length of the CDR3 is 15 residues. V lost 5 bases, J lost 5 bases, and 15 bases lay in between. Germline assignment: CDR1 LNHDA and CDR2 SQIVND (reference sequence). The CDR3: CASSPLGALNEKLFF. For the CDR3, the DNA is TGTGCCAGTAGTCCCCTGGGGGCTCTCAATGAAAAACTGTTTTTT.